This TCR beta chain emerged from a study of vaccination effects on CD4 cells after COVID-19. Study-level points and caveats: At late timepoints after vaccination, vaccine- and infection-induced clones shrank markedly.

CDR3 length: 14 amino acids. V lost 1 base and J 4 bases, leaving 8 bases between the germline ends. In germline, CDR1 is LGHDT, CDR2 YNNKEL (reference sequence). As for this clone: Its matching antigen is unknown.

CD4+ T cell isolation took place after 10 days of culture. The cohort was immunized with two doses of either the BNT162b2 or mRNA-1273 vaccine. Nucleocapsid antibodies stayed negative before and after vaccination, showing no earlier SARS-CoV-2 infection. Measured with immunoSEQ multiplex PCR; TCRdb has only the in-frame clones, and not every one. The sample lists tens of thousands of clones, nearly 80% occurring once. Sample: CD4+ T cells from PBMCs cultured without peptide, taken after COVID-19 vaccination. The source of this sequence is a human donor who received a COVID-19 vaccine. The chain carries TRBV3-1 (or the pseudogene TRBV3-2) and TRBJ1-5; D is undetermined. In nucleotides, the CDR3 is TGTGCCAGCAGCCAAGCAGGCACGAATCAGCCCCAGCATTTT. Translated, it gives CASSQAGTNQPQHF.